Shown below are 14 T cell receptor beta chains from a single sample sequenced in a study of shared clonotypes between healthy human individuals. The naive CD8 population came from CD45RO-negative cells selected for CCR7, without terminally differentiated effector memory CD45RA+ cells. Profiling relied on immunoSEQ multiplex PCR, and the TCRdb table lists in-frame clones only, not all of them. The sample holds hundreds of thousands of clones, roughly 95% seen once. The sample comprised naive CD8+ T cells sorted from blood. These receptors were obtained from a woman aged 25-40 years in good health.

The V and J genes are TRBV4-1 and TRBJ2-2, with TRBD1 matching over 7 bases. The CDR3 has 17 amino acids. V dropped 6 bases and J dropped 7; count of bases not matched to a gene: 17. Germline loops: CDR1 MGHRA, CDR2 YSYEKL. As DNA, the CDR3 is TGCGCCAGCAGGCCCTCTCCTGGGACAGCCTCGGTCGGGGAGCTGTTTTTT. Translating it yields CASRPSPGTASVGELFF.

The chain joins TRBV19 to TRBJ2-3; 12 nucleotides match TRBD2. V lost 5 bases and J lost 3; bases outside the gene matches: 6. In germline, CDR1 is LNHDA, CDR2 SQIVND (reference sequence). This CDR3 is 16 amino acids long. The CDR3 spells CASSLLAGGLTDTQYF. The CDR3 nucleotides are TGTGCCAGTAGTTTACTAGCGGGAGGATTAACAGATACGCAGTATTTT.

The sample holds one count of this clone. The V and J genes are TRBV21-1 and TRBJ1-1; the table's TRBD1 call for D was not verified on the DNA. TRBV21-1 is classified as a pseudogene. The CDR3 spans 15 residues. CDR3 in amino acids: CASSQITGDHTEAFF. For the CDR3, the DNA is TGTGCCAGCAGCCAAATTACAGGGGATCACACTGAAGCTTTCTTT.

The rearrangement links TRBV5-6 to TRBJ1-1, with TRBD1 identical over 8 bases. After removal of 4 bases from V and 1 base from J, the junction contained 3 bases not matched to a gene. This CDR3 region has 14 residues. Germline loops: CDR1 SGHDT, CDR2 YYEEEE. The CDR3: CASSLGTGNTEAFF. The CDR3 nucleotides read TGTGCCAGCAGCCTGGGGACAGGGAACACTGAAGCTTTCTTT.

The chain employs TRBV9 and TRBJ1-5, with 10 bases lining up with TRBD1. The CDR3 length is 20 residues. Germline trimming cut 0 bases from V and 5 bases from J; bases unmatched to any gene: 17. Germline V gene data show CDR1 as SGDLS and CDR2 as YYNGEE. CDR3 DNA: TGTGCCAGCAGCGTAGCTGAGTATCAGGGACAGGGGAAAAAGGATCAGCCCCAGCATTTT. Translating gives CASSVAEYQGQGKKDQPQHF. Full variable domain (missing parts from reference TRBV9 and TRBJ1-5): DSGVTQTPKHLITATGQRVTLRCSPRSGDLSVYWYQQSLDQGLQFLIQYYNGEERAKGNILERFSAQQFPDLHSELNLSSLELGDSALYFCASSVAEYQGQGKKDQPQHFGDGTRLSIL.

The chain is built from TRBV7-9 and TRBJ2-7; D possibly corresponds to TRBD1 (6 bases). The CDR3 is 13 residues long. V dropped 6 bases and J dropped 0 bases, with 9 bases sitting between them. CDR1 and CDR2 from the germline V gene are SEHNR and FQNEAQ (reference sequence). For the CDR3, the DNA is TGTGCCAGCAGACCGGACAGCTCCTACGAGCAGTACTTC. Protein product: CASRPDSSYEQYF.

The chain uses TRBV5-1 and TRBJ1-2; D not resolved. Trimming left V 4 bases short and J 0 bases short, with 16 bases between. The germline V gene has CDR1 SGHRS and CDR2 YFSETQ. The CDR3 spans 16 residues. CDR3 residues: CASSGAGENANYGYTF. The DNA of the CDR3 is TGCGCCAGCAGCGGAGCCGGGGAAAATGCTAACTATGGCTACACCTTC.

CDR3 DNA: TGTGCCAGCAGCCCACAGGGAAGAAGTGGCTACACCTTC. It specifies CASSPQGRSGYTF. V gene TRBV11-2 combines with J gene TRBJ1-2; tentative D call: TRBD1 (6 bases). The CDR3 has 13 amino acids. V was trimmed by 5 bases and J by 7 bases, leaving 14 bases between them. Germline CDR1 is SGHAT and CDR2 is FQNNGV.

A single count supports this clone. The chain has TRBV29-1 and TRBJ1-3; D may be TRBD1 (6 bases). The germline V and J ends were trimmed by 6 bases and 3 bases, with 18 bases remaining between them. Germline assignment: CDR1 SQVTM and CDR2 ANQGSEA. This CDR3 has 15 residues. The CDR3 loop reads CSVLIGGVYGNTIYF. The CDR3 DNA reads TGCAGCGTCTTAATAGGGGGGGTTTATGGAAACACCATATATTTT.

The chain joins TRBV9 to TRBJ2-1; 13 bases fit TRBD2. Germline CDR1 is SGDLS and CDR2 is YYNGEE. V lost 0 bases and J lost 4; bases outside the gene matches: 4. The CDR3 is 17 residues long. CDR3 DNA: TGTGCCAGCAGCGTAGGACTAGCGGGAGGCCCTTACAATGAGCAGTTCTTC. Protein sequence: CASSVGLAGGPYNEQFF.

This clone was observed once. The chain has TRBV9 and TRBJ2-7, with TRBD1 matching over 8 bases. The CDR3 is 16 residues long. CDR1 and CDR2 from the germline V gene are SGDLS and YYNGEE. Unmatched junction bases numbered 10, after V lost 4 bases and J lost 1 base. The CDR3, as DNA: TGTGCCAGCAGCACCCACCCGGGACAGGATTCCTACGAGCAGTACTTC. This translates into CASSTHPGQDSYEQYF.

This chain connects TRBV5-1 to TRBJ1-1; TRBD1 matches at 10 bases. The CDR3 sequence is 17 residues long. Germline trimming cut 4 bases from V and 4 bases from J; bases unmatched to any gene: 13. Germline lookup yields CDR1 SGHRS and CDR2 YFSETQ. The CDR3 nucleotides read TGCGCCAGCAGCACGACCGGGACAGGGGCTAGGAGCACTGAAGCTTTCTTT. Translating gives CASSTTGTGARSTEAFF.

The J gene is TRBJ2-3, the V gene TRBV9; D might be TRBD1 (6 bases). The CDR3 runs 16 residues. The V gene's germline CDR1 is SGDLS and CDR2 YYNGEE. V gave up 2 bases and J gave up 0 bases, with 13 bases separating them. The CDR3 spells CASSVPLTGSTDTQYF. The CDR3 bases are TGTGCCAGCAGCGTTCCCCTGACAGGCAGCACAGATACGCAGTATTTT.

This clone was recorded once. V and J are TRBV28 and TRBJ1-2; 9 bases fit TRBD1. The CDR3 consists of 17 residues. Germline lookup yields CDR1 MDHEN and CDR2 SYDVKM. V shed 0 bases, J shed 0 bases, and the junction held 5 bases outside the gene matches. The CDR3 bases are TGTGCCAGCAGTTTATGGACCGGGACAGGGACTAACTATGGCTACACCTTC. It encodes CASSLWTGTGTNYGYTF.